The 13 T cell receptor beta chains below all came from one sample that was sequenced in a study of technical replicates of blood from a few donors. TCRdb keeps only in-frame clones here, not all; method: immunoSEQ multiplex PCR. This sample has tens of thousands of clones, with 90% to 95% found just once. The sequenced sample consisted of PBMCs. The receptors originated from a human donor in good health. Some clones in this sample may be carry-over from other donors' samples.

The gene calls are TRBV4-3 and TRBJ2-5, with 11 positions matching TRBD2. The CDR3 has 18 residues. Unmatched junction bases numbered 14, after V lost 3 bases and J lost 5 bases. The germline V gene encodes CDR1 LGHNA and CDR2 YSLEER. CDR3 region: CASSHPISGTSGAETQYF. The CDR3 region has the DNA TGCGCCAGCAGCCATCCAATTTCCGGGACTAGCGGTGCTGAGACCCAGTACTTC.

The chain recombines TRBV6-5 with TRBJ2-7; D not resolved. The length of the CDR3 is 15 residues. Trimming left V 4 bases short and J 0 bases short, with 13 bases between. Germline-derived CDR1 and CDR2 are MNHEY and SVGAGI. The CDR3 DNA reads TGTGCCAGCAGTTTTGGTCCCTCCGGCTCCTACGAGCAGTACTTC. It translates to CASSFGPSGSYEQYF.

The CDR3 DNA is TGTGCCAGTAGTATCGTTAGCGGGAGGTCGAGGGAGACCCAGTACTTC. Translating gives CASSIVSGRSRETQYF. V is TRBV19 and J is TRBJ2-5; 10 nucleotides align to TRBD2. The germline gives CDR1 LNHDA, CDR2 SQIVND (reference sequence). There are 16 residues in the CDR3. J was trimmed by 5 bases and V by 3 bases; bases with no gene match: 9.

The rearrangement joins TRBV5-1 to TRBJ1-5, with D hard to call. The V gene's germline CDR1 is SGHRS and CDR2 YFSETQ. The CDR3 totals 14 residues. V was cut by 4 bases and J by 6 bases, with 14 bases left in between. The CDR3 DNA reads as TGCGCCAGCAGCCCGCACCCGCAGTCTCAGCCCCAGCATTTT. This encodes CASSPHPQSQPQHF.

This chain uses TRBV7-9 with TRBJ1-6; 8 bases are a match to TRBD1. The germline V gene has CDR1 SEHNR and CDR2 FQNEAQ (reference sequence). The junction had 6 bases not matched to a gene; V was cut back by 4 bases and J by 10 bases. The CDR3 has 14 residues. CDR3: CASSSTGDRSPLHF. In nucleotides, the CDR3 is TGTGCCAGCAGCTCGACAGGGGACCGATCACCCCTCCACTTT.

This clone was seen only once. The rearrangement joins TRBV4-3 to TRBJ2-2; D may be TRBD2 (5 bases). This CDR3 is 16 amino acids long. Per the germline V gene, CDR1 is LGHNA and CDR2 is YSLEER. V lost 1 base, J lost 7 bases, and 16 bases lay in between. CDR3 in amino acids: CASSQGRAGGFGELFF. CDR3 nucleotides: TGCGCCAGCAGCCAAGGGCGGGCGGGCGGTTTCGGGGAGCTGTTTTTT.

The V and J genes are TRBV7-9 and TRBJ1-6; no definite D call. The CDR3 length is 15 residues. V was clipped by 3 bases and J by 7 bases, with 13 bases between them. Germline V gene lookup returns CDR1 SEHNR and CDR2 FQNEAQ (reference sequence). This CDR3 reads CASSFTELGNSPLHF. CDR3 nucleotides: TGTGCCAGCAGCTTTACAGAGCTTGGAAATTCACCCCTCCACTTT.

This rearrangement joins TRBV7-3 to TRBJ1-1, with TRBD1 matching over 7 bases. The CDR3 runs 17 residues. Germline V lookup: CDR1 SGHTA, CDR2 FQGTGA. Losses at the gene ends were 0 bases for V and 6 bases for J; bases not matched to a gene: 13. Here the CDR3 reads CASSLTGVGDRDPEAFF. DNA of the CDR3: TGTGCCAGCAGCTTAACTGGGGTTGGAGACAGGGACCCTGAAGCTTTCTTT.

The CDR3 region is CASSPEAGSSYEQYF. The CDR3 nucleotides are TGTGCCAGCAGCCCCGAAGCGGGGTCTTCCTACGAGCAGTACTTC. The rearrangement joins TRBV6-1 to TRBJ2-7; 7 nucleotides match TRBD2. V was pared by 6 bases and J by 1 base, with 9 bases of the junction left unmatched. This CDR3 has 15 residues. Germline lookup yields CDR1 MNHNS and CDR2 SASEGT.

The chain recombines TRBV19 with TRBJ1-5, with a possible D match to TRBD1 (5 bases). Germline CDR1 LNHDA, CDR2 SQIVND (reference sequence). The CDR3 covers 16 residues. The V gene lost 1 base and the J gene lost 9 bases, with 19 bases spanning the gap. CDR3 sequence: CASSIVSQGAMGPQHF. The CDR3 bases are TGTGCCAGTAGTATAGTTTCCCAAGGGGCCATGGGGCCCCAGCATTTT.

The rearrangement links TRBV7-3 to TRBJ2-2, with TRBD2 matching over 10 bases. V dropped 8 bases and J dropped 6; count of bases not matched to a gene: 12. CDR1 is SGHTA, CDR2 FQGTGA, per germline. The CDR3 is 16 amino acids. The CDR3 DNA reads TGTGCCAGCGCAAACCCCCCTAGCGGGGGACCCGGGGAGCTGTTTTTT. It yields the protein CASANPPSGGPGELFF. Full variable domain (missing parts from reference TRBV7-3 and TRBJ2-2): GAGVSQTPSNKVTEKGKYVELRCDPISGHTALYWYRQSLGQGPEFLIYFQGTGAADDSGLPNDRFFAVRPEGSVSTLKIQRTERGDSAVYLCASANPPSGGPGELFFGEGSRLTVL.

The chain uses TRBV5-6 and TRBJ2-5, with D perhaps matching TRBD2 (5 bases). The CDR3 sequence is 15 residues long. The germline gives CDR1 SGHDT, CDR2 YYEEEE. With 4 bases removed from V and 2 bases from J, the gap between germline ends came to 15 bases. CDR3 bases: TGTGCCAGCAGCCCGGTGGGGAGTCGGCAAGAGACCCAGTACTTC. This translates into CASSPVGSRQETQYF.

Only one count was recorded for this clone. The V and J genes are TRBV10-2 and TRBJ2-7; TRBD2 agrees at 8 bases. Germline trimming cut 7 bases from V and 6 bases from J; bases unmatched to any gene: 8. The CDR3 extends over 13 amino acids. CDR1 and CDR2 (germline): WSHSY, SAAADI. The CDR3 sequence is CASTPGGLIEQYF. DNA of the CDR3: TGCGCCAGCACCCCGGGGGGGCTAATCGAGCAGTACTTC.